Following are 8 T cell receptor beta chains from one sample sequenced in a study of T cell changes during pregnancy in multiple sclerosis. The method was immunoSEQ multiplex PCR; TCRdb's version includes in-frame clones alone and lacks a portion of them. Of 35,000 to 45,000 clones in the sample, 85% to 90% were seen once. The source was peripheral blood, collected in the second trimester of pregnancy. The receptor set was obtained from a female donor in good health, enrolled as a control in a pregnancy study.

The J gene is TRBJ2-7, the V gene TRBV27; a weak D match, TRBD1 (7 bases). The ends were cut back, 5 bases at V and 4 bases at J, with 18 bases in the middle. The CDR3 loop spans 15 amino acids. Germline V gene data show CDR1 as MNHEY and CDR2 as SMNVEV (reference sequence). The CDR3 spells CASSPRTGAGYEQYF. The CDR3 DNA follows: TGTGCCAGCAGTCCACGGACAGGCGCGGGGTACGAGCAGTACTTC.

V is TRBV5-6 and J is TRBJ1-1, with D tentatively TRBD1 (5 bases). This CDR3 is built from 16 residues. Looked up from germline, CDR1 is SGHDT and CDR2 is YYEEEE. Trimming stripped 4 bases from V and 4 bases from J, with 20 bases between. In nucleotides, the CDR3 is TGTGCCAGCAGCGAGGGTTCAGGGTGGGGGGTCACTGAAGCTTTCTTT. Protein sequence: CASSEGSGWGVTEAFF. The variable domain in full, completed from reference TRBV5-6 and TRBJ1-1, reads DAGVTQSPTHLIKTRGQQVTLRCSPKSGHDTVSWYQQALGQGPQFIFQYYEEEERQRGNFPDRFSGHQFPNYSSELNVNALLLGDSALYLCASSEGSGWGVTEAFFGQGTRLTVV.

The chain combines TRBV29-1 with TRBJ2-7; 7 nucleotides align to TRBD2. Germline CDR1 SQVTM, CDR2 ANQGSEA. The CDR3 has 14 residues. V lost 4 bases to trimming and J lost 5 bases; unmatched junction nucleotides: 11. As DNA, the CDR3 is TGCAGCGTTGTAAGCGGGGCCCAATCACACGAGCAGTACTTC. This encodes CSVVSGAQSHEQYF.

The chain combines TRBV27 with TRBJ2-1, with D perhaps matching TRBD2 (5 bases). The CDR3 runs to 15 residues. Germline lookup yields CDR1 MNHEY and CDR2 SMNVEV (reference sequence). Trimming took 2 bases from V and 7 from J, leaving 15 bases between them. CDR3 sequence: CASSLNPSNWNEQFF. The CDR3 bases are TGTGCCAGCAGTTTAAACCCTAGCAATTGGAATGAGCAGTTCTTC.

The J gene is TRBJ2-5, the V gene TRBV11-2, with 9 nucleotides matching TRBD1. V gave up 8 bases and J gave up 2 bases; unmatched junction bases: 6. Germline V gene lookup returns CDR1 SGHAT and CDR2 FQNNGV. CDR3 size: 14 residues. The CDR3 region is CASQGQGWQETQYF. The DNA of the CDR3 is TGTGCCAGCCAAGGACAGGGGTGGCAAGAGACCCAGTACTTC.

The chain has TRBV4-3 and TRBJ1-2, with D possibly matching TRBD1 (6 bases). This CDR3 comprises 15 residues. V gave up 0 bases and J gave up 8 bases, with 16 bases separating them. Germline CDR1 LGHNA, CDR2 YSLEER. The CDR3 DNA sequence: TGCGCCAGCAGCCAAGACAGGGGCCTCCCCTCCGGCTACACCTTC. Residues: CASSQDRGLPSGYTF.

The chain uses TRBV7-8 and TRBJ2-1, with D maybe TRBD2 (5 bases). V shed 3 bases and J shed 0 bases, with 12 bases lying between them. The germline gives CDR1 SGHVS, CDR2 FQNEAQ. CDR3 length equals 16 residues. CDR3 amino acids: CASSFLPGSSYNEQFF. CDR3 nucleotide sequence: TGTGCCAGCAGCTTCCTTCCGGGAAGCTCCTACAATGAGCAGTTCTTC.

The CDR3 DNA reads as TGTGCCAGCAGTTACTCGACACCGGACAGCGGCTACACCTTC. Protein sequence: CASSYSTPDSGYTF. The rearrangement joins TRBV6-5 to TRBJ1-2, with D possibly being TRBD1 (6 bases). The germline V gene encodes CDR1 MNHEY and CDR2 SVGAGI. Trimming took off 0 bases at V and 8 bases at J, with 13 bases between the two ends. The CDR3 is 14 amino acids.